Shown below are 29 T cell receptor beta chains from a single sample sequenced in a study of cytomegalovirus exposure and HLA in healthy donors. 60 Vbeta and 13 Jbeta primers were used in PCR. Sequencing was performed with immunoSEQ multiplex PCR; in TCRdb, only in-frame clones are kept and a portion is missing. This sample has 95,000 to 150,000 clones; about 80% occur once, and the top ten carry approximately 8.4%. The sequenced sample was PBMCs. The receptors derive from a man younger than 40 in good health and CMV-seropositive.

This chain uses TRBV4-1 with TRBJ1-1, with a possible D match to TRBD1 (5 bases). The CDR3 runs to 17 residues. CDR1 is MGHRA, CDR2 YSYEKL, per germline. V gave up 2 bases and J gave up 3 bases, with 19 bases separating them. This CDR3 reads CASSQTKAGKIDTEAFF. DNA of the CDR3: TGCGCCAGCAGCCAAACCAAGGCAGGGAAGATCGACACTGAAGCTTTCTTT.

The chain carries TRBV7-8 and TRBJ1-5, with TRBD1 as a possible D gene (5 bases). Trimming took 2 bases from V and 6 from J, leaving 11 bases between them. CDR3 size: 14 residues. Germline V gene data show CDR1 as SGHVS and CDR2 as FQNEAQ. The DNA of the CDR3 is TGTGCCAGCAGCTTACCGACAGAAGGTCAGCCCCAGCATTTT. Translating it yields CASSLPTEGQPQHF.

This clone was detected only a few times. The chain is built from TRBV7-3 and TRBJ2-2, with 8 bases lining up with TRBD1. CDR3 length equals 14 residues. V was pared by 2 bases and J by 7 bases, with 3 bases of the junction left unmatched. Germline CDR1 reads SGHTA; CDR2 reads FQGTGA. The CDR3: CASSLAGGSGELFF. CDR3 bases: TGTGCCAGCAGCTTAGCAGGGGGCAGCGGGGAGCTGTTTTTT.

V is TRBV9 and J is TRBJ2-1, with unresolved D. Germline loops: CDR1 SGDLS, CDR2 YYNGEE. The CDR3 runs to 12 residues. The V gene lost 2 bases and the J gene lost 5 bases, with 5 bases spanning the gap. The CDR3: CASSVTDNEQFF. The CDR3 nucleotides read TGTGCCAGCAGCGTTACAGACAATGAGCAGTTCTTC.

The gene calls are TRBV13 and TRBJ1-5; weak D call: TRBD1 (5 bases). CDR3 length: 14 residues. Germline values: CDR1 PRHDT, CDR2 FYEKMQ (reference sequence). Trimming shortened V by 3 bases and J by 2 bases, and 8 bases separated the two germline ends. CDR3 nucleotide sequence: TGTGCCAGCAGCTTCCAGGGTGGCAATCAGCCCCAGCATTTT. Its translation: CASSFQGGNQPQHF.

The V and J genes are TRBV19 and TRBJ1-1, with 8 bases lining up with TRBD1. V was clipped by 5 bases and J by 7 bases; unmatched bases: 9. Germline CDR1 and CDR2: LNHDA and SQIVND (reference sequence). The CDR3 is 14 residues long. CDR3 amino acids: CASSPTGGLDEAFF. CDR3 nucleotide sequence: TGTGCCAGTAGTCCCACAGGGGGGCTTGATGAAGCTTTCTTT.

The J gene is TRBJ1-2, the V gene TRBV29-1; D not certain. Germline V lookup: CDR1 SQVTM, CDR2 ANQGSEA. The CDR3 has 12 residues. V lost 6 bases and J lost 8, with 16 bases in between. CDR3 amino acids: CSVAKGAGGYTF. The CDR3 bases are TGCAGCGTGGCAAAGGGAGCCGGCGGCTACACCTTC. The whole variable domain, remainder taken from reference TRBV29-1 and TRBJ1-2, is SAVISQKPSRDICQRGTSLTIQCQVDSQVTMMFWYRQQPGQSLTLIATANQGSEATYESGFVIDKFPISRPNLTFSTLTVSNMSPEDSSIYLCSVAKGAGGYTFGSGTRLTVV.

This clone was counted a single time. This chain joins TRBV4-1 and TRBJ2-1, with D tentatively TRBD2 (5 bases). V gave up 4 bases and J gave up 6 bases, with 19 bases separating them. Germline V gene lookup returns CDR1 MGHRA and CDR2 YSYEKL. The CDR3 sequence is 16 residues long. This CDR3 is CASSRLLVSAGNEQFF. The CDR3 DNA sequence: TGCGCCAGCAGCCGATTACTAGTATCAGCTGGCAATGAGCAGTTCTTC.

This clone was seen just once. The chain combines TRBV25-1 with TRBJ2-3, with TRBD1 matching 10 bases. The length of the CDR3 is 15 residues. V dropped 7 bases and J dropped 5; count of bases not matched to a gene: 9. Germline lookup yields CDR1 MGHDK and CDR2 SYGVNS. The DNA of the CDR3 is TGTGCCAGCATCGACACCGGGACAGGGGAAGATACGCAGTATTTT. This codes for CASIDTGTGEDTQYF.

The rearrangement joins TRBV5-3 to TRBJ2-1; 12 bases line up with TRBD2. TRBV5-3 is labeled an ORF, and its function is uncertain. The V gene end was trimmed by 4 bases and the J gene end by 8 bases; junction bases not matched to a gene: 4. The CDR3 runs 14 residues. The CDR3 DNA follows: TGTGCCAGAAGCAGGACTAGCGGGGAATATGAGCAGTTCTTC. It translates to CARSRTSGEYEQFF.

A note on this clone: Other nucleotide sequences from this sample produce the same CDR3. The V and J genes are TRBV18 and TRBJ2-6; TRBD1 might be the D (5 bases). The CDR3 is made up of 18 amino acids. The V end lost 2 bases, the J end lost 3 bases, and 17 bases lay between the germline ends. Germline V gene lookup returns CDR1 KGHSH and CDR2 LQKENI. The CDR3 region has the DNA TGTGCCAGCTCACCATCAGGGCAGGGTTTAGGTGGGGCCAACGTCCTGACTTTC. Its translation: CASSPSGQGLGGANVLTF.

CDR3 in DNA: TGTGCCAGCAGTGGGACTAGCGGGGGGACCTACGAGCAGTACTTC. This codes for CASSGTSGGTYEQYF. V and J are TRBV13 and TRBJ2-5, with 15 bases matching TRBD2. The DNA end lines up better with TRBJ2-7; the J call may be wrong. Germline V gene data show CDR1 as PRHDT and CDR2 as FYEKMQ (reference sequence). The CDR3 spans 15 residues.

The chain's CDR3 is CASSQRRYGTTSTDTQYF. CDR3 nucleotides: TGTGCCAGCTCCCAACGACGCTACGGGACAACAAGCACAGATACGCAGTATTTT. This sequence joins TRBV18 and TRBJ2-3; maybe TRBD1 (6 bases). CDR3 length: 18 residues. Trimming took off 6 bases at V and 0 bases at J, with 22 bases between the two ends. Per germline, CDR1 KGHSH and CDR2 LQKENI.

In its sample, this clone was seen a few times. The CDR3 here is CASSVQAQGFNSPLHF. CDR3 DNA sequence: TGTGCCAGCAGCGTCCAGGCACAGGGATTTAATTCACCCCTCCACTTT. The chain combines TRBV9 with TRBJ1-6; tentative D call: TRBD1 (6 bases). Looked up from germline, CDR1 is SGDLS and CDR2 is YYNGEE. CDR3 size: 16 residues. Trimming removed 2 bases at V and 6 bases at J, with 15 bases between.

This chain connects TRBV10-3 to TRBJ2-2; 14 bases agree with TRBD2. Germline lookup yields CDR1 ENHRY and CDR2 SYGVKD. CDR3 length: 18 amino acids. With V trimmed by 6 bases and J by 4 bases, 10 bases remained unmatched. The CDR3 region has the DNA TGTGCCATCAGAACAGGACTAGCGGGGGGACCGGGCACCGGGGAGCTGTTTTTT. It yields the protein CAIRTGLAGGPGTGELFF.

This sequence joins TRBV6-6 and TRBJ2-2, with a tentative D call TRBD1 (5 bases). The V and J ends lost 10 bases and 3 bases respectively, with 9 bases between them. This CDR3 has 12 residues. The V gene's germline CDR1 is MNHNY and CDR2 SVGAGI (reference sequence). The chain's CDR3 is CATGRDTGELFF. The CDR3 DNA reads TGTGCCACGGGCAGGGACACCGGGGAGCTGTTTTTT.

The CDR3 DNA reads as TGTGCCAGCAGCTTGGCAGGGGTGAATGATGGCTACACCTTC. Protein: CASSLAGVNDGYTF. The J gene is TRBJ1-2, the V gene TRBV7-2; the D gene is possibly TRBD1 (6 bases). V was shortened by 3 bases and J by 6 bases, with 14 bases between the two germline ends. Germline assignment: CDR1 SGHTA and CDR2 FQGNSA. This CDR3 contains 14 residues.

The chain uses TRBV30 and TRBJ2-3; the match to TRBD1 covers 9 bases. The V gene's germline CDR1 is GTSNPN and CDR2 SVGIG (reference sequence). The CDR3 has 15 amino acids. With V trimmed by 4 bases and J by 0 bases, 5 bases remained unmatched. The CDR3 DNA reads as TGTGCCTGGACCGAAGGGACAGGGAGCACAGATACGCAGTATTTT. It encodes CAWTEGTGSTDTQYF.

The chain recombines TRBV10-2 with TRBJ2-7, with D maybe TRBD2 (7 bases). Trimming removed 8 bases from V and 1 base from J, with 24 bases in between. The CDR3 is 17 residues long. Germline CDR1 is WSHSY and CDR2 is SAAADI. In DNA form, the CDR3 reads TGCGCCAGCGGCCCCGCGGCTTGGGGGGGCATGTCCTACGAGCAGTACTTC. Protein sequence: CASGPAAWGGMSYEQYF.

This rearrangement joins TRBV29-1 to TRBJ1-2, with D possibly being TRBD1 (6 bases). Germline-derived CDR1 and CDR2 are SQVTM and ANQGSEA. Trimming removed 4 bases at V and 3 bases at J, with 12 bases between. This CDR3 has 13 amino acids. The CDR3 loop reads CSVGQGNDYGYTF. CDR3 DNA: TGCAGCGTTGGTCAGGGGAATGACTATGGCTACACCTTC.

J is TRBJ2-1 and V is TRBV9; the match to TRBD1 covers 9 bases. Looked up from germline, CDR1 is SGDLS and CDR2 is YYNGEE. The CDR3 runs 15 residues. The ends lost 6 bases at V and 6 bases at J; junction bases unmatched: 10. CDR3 nucleotides: TGTGCCAGCACCTTAGAGACAGGGGGATTCAATGAGCAGTTCTTC. This translates into CASTLETGGFNEQFF.

This clone was recorded a few times. V gene TRBV7-6 combines with J gene TRBJ1-6; possible D gene TRBD1, 6 bases. Germline CDR1 and CDR2: SGHVS and FNYEAQ. CDR3 size: 14 residues. Trimming cost V 5 bases and J 7 bases, with 12 bases left between them. The DNA of the CDR3 is TGTGCCAGCAGCCAGACAGGAAGAAATTCACCCCTCCACTTT. Its translation: CASSQTGRNSPLHF.

This sequence joins TRBV7-7 and TRBJ2-5; tentatively, D is TRBD1 (5 bases). This CDR3 spans 15 amino acids. The germline V gene has CDR1 SSHAT and CDR2 FNYEAQ (reference sequence). Deletions cut 5 bases from V and 5 bases from J, with 18 bases between. CDR3 in DNA: TGTGCCAGCAGCCCACTTGGGGCTACGGGTGAGACCCAGTACTTC. Residues: CASSPLGATGETQYF.

The rearrangement links TRBV9 to TRBJ1-2; the D gene is possibly TRBD1 (6 bases). The CDR3 covers 15 residues. Trimming pared 6 bases from V and 1 base from J, leaving 16 bases between. Looked up from germline, CDR1 is SGDLS and CDR2 is YYNGEE. The CDR3: CASNRPGELNYGYTF. CDR3 sequence (DNA): TGTGCCAGCAATCGGCCAGGGGAACTTAACTATGGCTACACCTTC.

The chain joins TRBV29-1 to TRBJ2-5, with 9 bases aligning to TRBD1. V shed 7 bases, J shed 4 bases, and the junction held 13 bases outside the gene matches. Germline CDR1 is SQVTM and CDR2 is ANQGSEA. The CDR3 is 15 amino acids. CDR3 protein: CSAQQGASQGETQYF. CDR3 nucleotide sequence: TGCAGCGCCCAACAGGGGGCAAGCCAAGGAGAGACCCAGTACTTC.

A single count supports this clone. V gene TRBV27 combines with J gene TRBJ2-2; TRBD1 is a possible D gene (6 bases). CDR1 is MNHEY, CDR2 SMNVEV, per germline (reference sequence). This CDR3 contains 17 residues. V lost 7 bases and J lost 7, with 25 bases in between. The CDR3 nucleotides are TGTGCCAGCACCACACTACAGGGTTCCGCGAAGGGCGGGGAGCTGTTTTTT. Its translation is CASTTLQGSAKGGELFF.

This clone was seen a single time. The J gene is TRBJ2-2, the V gene TRBV9; D unclear. This CDR3 is built from 14 residues. V was shortened by 0 bases and J by 1 base, with 4 bases between the two germline ends. Germline V gene sequence: CDR1 SGDLS, CDR2 YYNGEE. The DNA of the CDR3 is TGTGCCAGCAGCGTAGGAGTGAACACCGGGGAGCTGTTTTTT. Translating it yields CASSVGVNTGELFF.

CDR3 protein: CAGIGQKNTEAFF. For the CDR3, the DNA is TGTGCCGGAATCGGACAGAAGAACACTGAAGCTTTCTTT. The V gene is TRBV5-3, the J gene TRBJ1-1; D might be TRBD1 (6 bases). TRBV5-3 is identified as an open reading frame with a role that is uncertain. The V and J ends lost 10 bases and 1 base respectively, with 14 bases between them. The CDR3 extends over 13 amino acids.

V and J are TRBV2 and TRBJ1-5; D ambiguous. The V gene's germline CDR1 is SNHLY and CDR2 FYNNEI. Trimming pared 3 bases from V and 0 bases from J, leaving 12 bases between. The CDR3 totals 16 residues. The CDR3 region is CASSDRSSYSNQPQHF. CDR3 bases: TGTGCCAGCAGTGACCGGAGCAGTTATAGCAATCAGCCCCAGCATTTT.